Sequencing of this T cell receptor beta chain was carried out in a study of blood T cell repertoires in COVID-19. Whole-study context: COVID-19 samples from acute and convalescent phases originated in the United States, Italy and Spain. PBMCs, B-cell-depleted T cells, or T cells were the source of the cDNA or gDNA that made up the material.

This clone was seen more than once but under ten times. Germline loops: CDR1 SGDLS, CDR2 YYNGEE. Trimming cost V 3 bases and J 3 bases, with 7 bases left between them. The CDR3 sequence is 13 residues long. Measured with immunoSEQ multiplex PCR; TCRdb has only the in-frame clones, and not every one. The sample has more than 150,000 clones; 70% to 90% are singletons. This sequence originates from a man aged 65 to 79 with active or convalescent COVID-19. The rearrangement uses TRBV9 and TRBJ1-5; perhaps TRBD1 as D (5 bases). Sequencing was carried out using peripheral blood. The CDR3 DNA sequence: TGTGCCAGCAGCGACAGGCCCAATCAGCCCCAGCATTTT. It yields the protein CASSDRPNQPQHF.